This T cell receptor (beta chain) derives from a study of molecular identifiers for immune sequencing clone quantification (dated by TCRdb to the late 2010s). Study-level background: In a replicate experiment, RNA from about 19,000 or 110,000 naive CD8 T cells was split into five aliquots, four of which were sequenced. This methods study used CD8 T cells to benchmark TCR RNA copy counting and molecular-identifier clustering-based TCR repertoire sequencing (MIDCIRS). General study outcomes and caveats: A single cell's worth of spiked-in Jurkat TCR RNA was reported detectable even among approximately 930,000 naive CD8 T cells. When barcode sub-clustering was not used, chimeric consensus sequences inflated TCR diversity, with chimeras reaching as high as 47%. Modeling gave about 3.2 recovered TCR RNA copies per cell versus about ten by digital PCR, implying about 30% capture efficiency. Clones above 20 RNA copies held over 98% of molecules in CMV-specific effector cells but under 1% in naive cells. The naive libraries included spiked-in Jurkat TCR RNA (10 copies' worth), and this Jurkat TCR RNA is not part of the donor repertoire. The sizes of highly expanded clones could end up underestimated when identical TCR molecules share a barcode.

Preparation of the library involved PCR. The data were produced on a NextSeq 500. Bulk TCR libraries were made following a previously described method, with the TCR primers given in Table S5. The Qiagen AllPrep DNA/RNA kit was used to purify total RNA. Before analysis, reads from multiple sequencing runs of the same library were pooled. In the authors' own workflow: Reads were retained only if an exact TCR constant sequence was present, and the retained reads were trimmed to 150 nt and grouped according to their 12-nt molecular barcodes. Within each barcode group, reads were sub-clustered at a 15% Levenshtein threshold, and quality-weighted consensus sequences were built per RNA molecule. Non-functional sequences were discarded, and so were lower-count sequences lying one edit away from another sequence. Based on fitting two negative binomial distributions, any barcode sub-cluster with under 20% of the maximum read count was discarded. The public reads were quality trimmed at Q25 with fastp and then assembled into clones with MiXCR by TCRdb, keeping productive beta chains. Rows with one shared CDR3 protein collapse into an entry with the most common genes and DNA. The V and J calls here are based on TCRdb, not the publication. This sample holds tens of thousands of distinct CDR3 sequences; approximately 25% were observed only once. The ten most abundant clones make up around 0.77% of the sample.

The CDR3 has 13 amino acids, counting the end cysteine and phenylalanine. Of all the DNA, just the CDR3 is kept, 39 bases in frame from base 1. About this clonotype itself: Its target antigen remains unknown. Relative to the germline gene, one junction end is altered; a read error may explain this.

Naive CD8 T cell libraries were made from approximately 20,000 to 1,000,000 sorted cells using 10%, 30% or 50% of purified RNA. Naive CD8 T cells, defined as CD8+CD4-CCR7+CD45RA+, were FACS-sorted into RLT Plus buffer on a BD FACSAria II. To test detection sensitivity, Jurkat RNA equal to ten TCR copies was added to samples of about 20,000-1,000,000 naive CD8 T cells. Enrichment of CD8 T cells was performed with RosetteSep CD8+ T Cell Enrichment Cocktail and Ficoll-Paque, after which ACK red cell lysis was carried out. This sequence was found in a human donor in good health. Some libraries in this study had Jurkat cell RNA spiked in. The specimen was naive CD8+ T cells from blood, with Jurkat cell RNA spiked in. The cell subset or site label for this specimen denotes: FACS-sorted CD8+CD4-CCR7+CD45RA+ naive T cells. The sequence joins TRBV5-3 to TRBJ1-1, and TRBD1 aligns with 7 junction nucleotides. TRBV5-3 has ORF status, its function being uncertain. CDR3 loop: CASSWGGGAEAFF. The sequence in DNA is TGTGCCAGCAGCTGGGGAGGGGGCGCGGAAGCTTTCTTT.